This TCR beta chain was found in a study of regulatory T cells in long-lasting Graves disease. Time point denoted: newly diagnosed GD, antithyroid drugs for less than 3 months. The TCR library was made from RNA extracted from PBMCs. Patients hailed from an endocrinology department in Xi'an, China. Staff took around 9 milliliters of peripheral blood and put it into EDTA tubes. The germline V gene has CDR1 SGHRS and CDR2 YFSETQ. Trimming left V 2 bases short and J 3 bases short, with 11 bases between. CDR3 length: 14 amino acids. This clonotype was seen at least ten times. Combining iRepertoire HTBI primers with Arm-PCR of CDR3 regions, the authors built TCR beta libraries. TCRdb used MiXCR to reprocess the multiplex PCR reads, holding one entry per CDR3 protein. In the table there are under 800,000 distinct CDR3 sequences, 15% to 20% of which are singletons. A further study also used this sample, focusing on T cells in Graves' hyperthyroidism and ophthalmopathy. As that report states: Expanded thyroid clonotypes (above 0.001) were mostly also found in blood.

The J gene is TRBJ1-1, the V gene TRBV5-1; D uncertain. The specimen comprised peripheral blood mononuclear cells (PBMCs), sampled at new diagnosis, from a patient treated with antithyroid drugs. The receptor comes from a woman aged 25 to 39 with Graves disease. The CDR3 DNA sequence: TGCGCCAGCAGCTTTACCGGCAGCGACACTGAAGCTTTCTTT. Translation: CASSFTGSDTEAFF. The whole variable domain, remainder taken from reference TRBV5-1 and TRBJ1-1, is KAGVTQTPRYLIKTRGQQVTLSCSPISGHRSVSWYQQTPGQGLQFLFEYFSETQRNKGNFPGRFSGRQFSNSRSEMNVSTLELGDSALYLCASSFTGSDTEAFFGQGTRLTVV.